This T cell receptor beta chain was recorded in a study of T cells in Graves' hyperthyroidism and ophthalmopathy. Study-wide findings and caveats: Among thyroid clonotypes expanded above 0.001, most also appeared in blood. A median 6.5 months before onset, the model predicted ophthalmopathy.

CDR1 SGHTA and CDR2 FQGTGA come from the germline V gene. Trimming shortened V by 3 bases and J by 6 bases, and 9 bases separated the two germline ends. The CDR3 loop spans 13 amino acids. From 10 ml of fresh peripheral blood, PBMCs were isolated. RNA transcripts yielded amplified TCR beta CDR3 regions. Carried out on the TCR CDR3, a first-round RT-PCR used the HTBI primer set. TCRdb passed the multiplex PCR reads through MiXCR, listing each CDR3 protein once. The sample contains approximately 400,000 distinct CDR3 sequences, approximately 25% of which appear only once. Worth noting for this clonotype: Its specificity is unknown.

The chain couples TRBV7-3 to TRBJ2-1; no definite D call. This sequence originates from a man between 50 and 59 years old with Graves' hyperthyroidism. The sequenced sample consisted of blood. The CDR3 loop reads CASSFQGSNEQFF. The CDR3 nucleotides read TGTGCCAGCAGCTTTCAAGGGTCCAATGAGCAGTTCTTC.